One and the same sample provided the 12 T cell receptor beta chains below, sequenced in a study of blood T cell repertoires in COVID-19. Sequencing was performed with immunoSEQ multiplex PCR; in TCRdb, only in-frame clones are kept and a portion is missing. This table has some 190,000 clones, more than 80% appearing once. Sequencing was performed on peripheral blood. The receptor set was obtained from a woman older than 75 with COVID-19, enrolled during active disease.

J is TRBJ1-3 and V is TRBV5-1; the D gene is possibly TRBD1 (6 bases). The V gene lost 0 bases and the J gene lost 4 bases, with 14 bases spanning the gap. The V gene's germline CDR1 is SGHRS and CDR2 YFSETQ. The CDR3 contains 16 residues. In DNA form, the CDR3 reads TGCGCCAGCAGCTTGGCAGGACAGATAGGCGGAAACACCATATATTTT. It yields the protein CASSLAGQIGGNTIYF.

This chain connects TRBV18 to TRBJ1-4, with TRBD1 as a possible D gene (5 bases). CDR1 KGHSH and CDR2 LQKENI come from the germline V gene. V shed 0 bases and J shed 8 bases, with 13 bases lying between them. The CDR3 length is 15 residues. The CDR3 region has the DNA TGTGCCAGCTCACCACCGGGACGGGGAGGGGAAAAACTGTTTTTT. This encodes CASSPPGRGGEKLFF.

A few counts support this clone. V gene TRBV7-9 combines with J gene TRBJ1-5; D perhaps matches TRBD1 (5 bases). Per germline, CDR1 SEHNR and CDR2 FQNEAQ (reference sequence). CDR3 length equals 14 residues. V was clipped by 5 bases and J by 4 bases, with 12 bases between them. The chain's CDR3 is CASSGAALNQPQHF. The CDR3 DNA is TGTGCCAGCAGCGGGGCAGCCCTGAATCAGCCCCAGCATTTT. The full variable domain, with the rest looked up from reference TRBV7-9 and TRBJ1-5, is DTGVSQNPRHKITKRGQNVTFRCDPISEHNRLYWYRQTLGQGPEFLTYFQNEAQLEKSRLLSDRFSAERPKGSFSTLEIQRTEQGDSAMYLCASSGAALNQPQHFGDGTRLSIL.

The chain combines TRBV27 with TRBJ1-1; tentative D call: TRBD1 (5 bases). Trimming stripped 8 bases from V and 0 bases from J, with 31 bases between. CDR3 size: 20 residues. In germline, CDR1 is MNHEY, CDR2 SMNVEV (reference sequence). CDR3 nucleotide sequence: TGTGCCAGCTATCTCGCGGGGCAGAGTACACTTTTTCCTCTGAACACTGAAGCTTTCTTT. Protein sequence: CASYLAGQSTLFPLNTEAFF.

The V call is TRBV16, the J call TRBJ1-5; D ambiguous. Germline-derived CDR1 and CDR2 are KGHSY and FQNENV. The CDR3 has 14 residues. V was pared by 3 bases and J by 7 bases, with 13 bases between. The CDR3 nucleotides are TGTGCCAGCAGCCAGGGCAGCCCGGCCCAGCCCCAGCATTTT. Translated: CASSQGSPAQPQHF.

This chain joins TRBV3-1 (or the pseudogene TRBV3-2) and TRBJ2-7; 8 bases are shared with TRBD2. Germline lookup yields CDR1 LGHDT and CDR2 YNNKEL (reference sequence). Trimming cost V 3 bases and J 3 bases; bases outside gene matches: 16. The CDR3 extends over 18 amino acids. The chain's CDR3 is CASSQGPVSSGQFYEQYF. The CDR3 coding sequence is TGTGCCAGCAGCCAGGGGCCCGTTTCTAGCGGGCAGTTCTACGAGCAGTACTTC.

V usage is TRBV19 and J usage is TRBJ1-2; D possibly corresponds to TRBD1 (6 bases). Germline-derived CDR1 and CDR2 are LNHDA and SQIVND (reference sequence). V was shortened by 9 bases and J by 4 bases, with 15 bases between the two germline ends. The CDR3 contains 13 residues. The CDR3 DNA is TGTGCCAGCGCAATACAGGGATCCTATGGCTACACCTTC. It codes for CASAIQGSYGYTF.

The chain recombines TRBV28 with TRBJ2-2; a possible D gene is TRBD1 (6 bases). CDR1 and CDR2 from the germline V gene are MDHEN and SYDVKM. V was trimmed by 8 bases and J by 1 base, leaving 14 bases between them. This CDR3 is 15 amino acids long. The CDR3 protein is CASGGGQGNTGELFF. As DNA, the CDR3 is TGTGCCAGCGGGGGCGGGCAGGGGAACACCGGGGAGCTGTTTTTT.

The CDR3 loop reads CASRRGPTEAFF. The CDR3 nucleotides read TGTGCCAGCCGACGGGGTCCCACTGAAGCTTTCTTT. The chain joins TRBV11-2 to TRBJ1-1; D is undetermined. There are 12 residues in the CDR3. Germline V CDR1 and CDR2: SGHAT, FQNNGV. Trimming shortened V by 8 bases and J by 4 bases, and 11 bases separated the two germline ends.

The CDR3 loop reads CASSHLRDTDTQYF. The CDR3 coding sequence is TGTGCCAGCAGCCATCTCCGGGACACAGATACGCAGTATTTT. The V and J genes are TRBV3-1 (or the pseudogene TRBV3-2) and TRBJ2-3; D possibly corresponds to TRBD2 (5 bases). The CDR3 is made up of 14 amino acids. Germline V gives CDR1 LGHDT, CDR2 YNNKEL (reference sequence). Trimming took off 3 bases at V and 2 bases at J, with 9 bases between the two ends.

The V and J genes are TRBV9 and TRBJ2-3; 12 bases fit TRBD2. This CDR3 contains 16 residues. The V segment lost 4 bases and the J segment 0 bases; nucleotides outside the gene matches: 3. CDR1 and CDR2 (germline): SGDLS, YYNGEE. The CDR3 spells CASSPGTSGSTDTQYF. The CDR3 DNA reads TGTGCCAGCAGCCCGGGGACTAGCGGGAGCACAGATACGCAGTATTTT.

The V gene is TRBV7-3, the J gene TRBJ2-3, with 12 bases fitting TRBD2. From germline, CDR1 is SGHTA and CDR2 FQGTGA. Trimming cost V 5 bases and J 2 bases; bases outside gene matches: 8. The CDR3 has 17 residues. CDR3 region: CASSARLAGEYTDTQYF. CDR3 nucleotide sequence: TGTGCCAGCAGCGCTCGACTAGCGGGGGAATACACAGATACGCAGTATTTT.